This record concerns one T cell receptor (beta chain) sequence. CDR3 length: 12 amino acids. Trimming removed 0 bases at V and 7 bases at J, with 7 bases between. Germline V gene data show CDR1 as SGHRS and CDR2 as YFSETQ. This sample was taken from a study of T cells in localized non-small cell lung cancer. Clones were sequenced by immunoSEQ multiplex PCR, and TCRdb holds only the in-frame ones, with some missing. The top ten hold about 7% of the sample, which has tens of thousands of clones, about four fifths seen once. The specimen was peripheral blood mononuclear cells, collected before any cancer treatment. The chain uses TRBV5-1 and TRBJ1-1, with D unresolved. This TCR was sampled from a male donor older than 55 with stage II lung adenocarcinoma. CDR3 bases: TGCGCCAGCAGCTTGGATGGAATTGAAGCTTTCTTT. It codes for CASSLDGIEAFF.